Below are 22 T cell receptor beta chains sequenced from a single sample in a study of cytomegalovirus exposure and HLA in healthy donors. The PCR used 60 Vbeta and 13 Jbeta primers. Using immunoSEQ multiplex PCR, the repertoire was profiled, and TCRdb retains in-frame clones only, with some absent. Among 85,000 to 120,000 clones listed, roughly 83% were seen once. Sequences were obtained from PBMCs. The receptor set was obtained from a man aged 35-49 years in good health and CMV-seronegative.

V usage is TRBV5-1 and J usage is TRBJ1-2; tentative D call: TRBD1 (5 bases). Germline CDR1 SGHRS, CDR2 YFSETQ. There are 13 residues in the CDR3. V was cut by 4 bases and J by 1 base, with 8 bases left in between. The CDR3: CASSAGVNYGYTF. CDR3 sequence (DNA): TGCGCCAGCAGCGCGGGGGTTAACTATGGCTACACCTTC. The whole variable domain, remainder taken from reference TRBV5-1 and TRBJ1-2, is KAGVTQTPRYLIKTRGQQVTLSCSPISGHRSVSWYQQTPGQGLQFLFEYFSETQRNKGNFPGRFSGRQFSNSRSEMNVSTLELGDSALYLCASSAGVNYGYTFGSGTRLTVV.

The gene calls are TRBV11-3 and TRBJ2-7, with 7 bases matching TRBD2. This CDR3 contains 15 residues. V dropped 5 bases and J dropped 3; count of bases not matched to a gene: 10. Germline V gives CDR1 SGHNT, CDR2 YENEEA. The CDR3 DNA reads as TGTGCCAGCAGCCCTCACCCGGGACTAATCTACGAGCAGTACTTC. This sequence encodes CASSPHPGLIYEQYF.

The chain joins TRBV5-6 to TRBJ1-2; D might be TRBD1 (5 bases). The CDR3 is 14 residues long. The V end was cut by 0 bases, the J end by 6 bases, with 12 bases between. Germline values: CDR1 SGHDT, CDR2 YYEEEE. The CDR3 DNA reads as TGTGCCAGCAGCTTGGTTCTGGGGCTCGATGGCTACACCTTC. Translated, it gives CASSLVLGLDGYTF.

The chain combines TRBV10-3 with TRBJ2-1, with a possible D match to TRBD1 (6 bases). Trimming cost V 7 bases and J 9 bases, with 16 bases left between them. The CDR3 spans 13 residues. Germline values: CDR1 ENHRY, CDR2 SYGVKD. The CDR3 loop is CAITGGQGSEQFF. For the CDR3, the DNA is TGTGCCATCACCGGAGGCCAGGGGTCTGAGCAGTTCTTC.

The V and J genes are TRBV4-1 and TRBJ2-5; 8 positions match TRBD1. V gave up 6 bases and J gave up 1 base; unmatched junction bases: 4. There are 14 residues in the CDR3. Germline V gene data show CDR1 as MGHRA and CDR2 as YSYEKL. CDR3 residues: CASRDRVSQETQYF. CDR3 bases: TGCGCCAGCAGGGACAGGGTGTCCCAAGAGACCCAGTACTTC.

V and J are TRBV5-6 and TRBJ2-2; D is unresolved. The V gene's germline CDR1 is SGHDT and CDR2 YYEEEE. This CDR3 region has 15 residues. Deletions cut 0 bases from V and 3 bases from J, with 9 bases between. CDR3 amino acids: CASSLELGYTGELFF. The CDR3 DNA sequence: TGTGCCAGCAGCTTGGAACTCGGGTACACCGGGGAGCTGTTTTTT.

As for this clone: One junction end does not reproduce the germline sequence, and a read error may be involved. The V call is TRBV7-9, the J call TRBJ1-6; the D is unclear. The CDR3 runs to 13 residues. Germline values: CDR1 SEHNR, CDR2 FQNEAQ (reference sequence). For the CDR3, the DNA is TGTTCCAGCCGCGGGGTCCAAAATTCACCCCTCCACTTT. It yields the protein CSSRGVQNSPLHF.

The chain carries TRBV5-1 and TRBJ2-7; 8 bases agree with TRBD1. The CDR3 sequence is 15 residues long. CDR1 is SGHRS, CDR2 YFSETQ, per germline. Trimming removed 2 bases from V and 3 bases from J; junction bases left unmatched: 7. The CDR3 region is CASSLGAGGHYEQYF. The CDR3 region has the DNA TGCGCCAGCAGCTTAGGGGCAGGGGGCCACTACGAGCAGTACTTC.

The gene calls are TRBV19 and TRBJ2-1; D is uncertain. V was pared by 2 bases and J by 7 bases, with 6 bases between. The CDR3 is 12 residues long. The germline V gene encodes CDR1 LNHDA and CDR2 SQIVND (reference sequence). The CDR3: CASSISLNEQFF. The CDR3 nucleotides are TGTGCCAGTAGTATAAGCCTGAATGAGCAGTTCTTC.

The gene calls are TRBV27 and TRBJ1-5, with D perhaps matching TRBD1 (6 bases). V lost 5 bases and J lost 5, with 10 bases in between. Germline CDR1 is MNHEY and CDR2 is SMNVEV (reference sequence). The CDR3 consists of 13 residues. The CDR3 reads CASSTGQYQPQHF. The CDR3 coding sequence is TGTGCCAGCAGTACCGGACAGTATCAGCCCCAGCATTTT.

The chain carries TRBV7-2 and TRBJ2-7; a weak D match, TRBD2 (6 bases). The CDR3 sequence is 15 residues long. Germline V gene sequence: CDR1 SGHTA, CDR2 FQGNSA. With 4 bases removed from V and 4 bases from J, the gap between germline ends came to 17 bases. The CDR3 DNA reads TGTGCCAGCAGCTCCGAAGGGACTCCCCCGTACGAGCAGTACTTC. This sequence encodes CASSSEGTPPYEQYF.

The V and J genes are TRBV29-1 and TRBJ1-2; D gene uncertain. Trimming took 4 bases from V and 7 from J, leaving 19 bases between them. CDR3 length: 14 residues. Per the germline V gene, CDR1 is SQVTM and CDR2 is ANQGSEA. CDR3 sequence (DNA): TGCAGCGTTGTTCTATCGGGAGCCCCAACTGGCTACACCTTC. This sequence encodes CSVVLSGAPTGYTF.

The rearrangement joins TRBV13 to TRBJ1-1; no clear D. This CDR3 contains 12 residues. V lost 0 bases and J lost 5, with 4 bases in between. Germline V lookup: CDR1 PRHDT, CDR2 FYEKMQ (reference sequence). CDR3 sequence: CASSLGRTEAFF. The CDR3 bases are TGTGCCAGCAGCTTAGGCCGTACTGAAGCTTTCTTT.

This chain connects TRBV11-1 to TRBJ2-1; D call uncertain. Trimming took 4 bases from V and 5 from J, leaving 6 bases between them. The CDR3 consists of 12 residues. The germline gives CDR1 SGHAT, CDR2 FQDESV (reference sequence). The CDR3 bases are TGTGCCAGCAGCTACTACCACAATGAGCAGTTCTTC. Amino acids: CASSYYHNEQFF. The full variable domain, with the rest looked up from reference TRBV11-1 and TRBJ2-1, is EAEVAQSPRYKITEKSQAVAFWCDPISGHATLYWYRQILGQGPELLVQFQDESVVDDSQLPKDRFSAERLKGVDSTLKIQPAELGDSAMYLCASSYYHNEQFFGPGTRLTVL.

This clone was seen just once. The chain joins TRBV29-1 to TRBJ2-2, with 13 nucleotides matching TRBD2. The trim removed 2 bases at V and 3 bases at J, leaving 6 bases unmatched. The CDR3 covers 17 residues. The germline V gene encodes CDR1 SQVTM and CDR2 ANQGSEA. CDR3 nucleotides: TGCAGCGTTGAAACGACTAGCGGGGGGCCGTACACCGGGGAGCTGTTTTTT. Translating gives CSVETTSGGPYTGELFF.

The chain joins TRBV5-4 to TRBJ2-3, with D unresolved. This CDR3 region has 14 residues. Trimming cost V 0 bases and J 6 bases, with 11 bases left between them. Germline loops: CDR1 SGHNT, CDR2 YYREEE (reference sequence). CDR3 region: CASSLGSSMDTQYF. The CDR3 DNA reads TGTGCCAGCAGCTTGGGATCTAGTATGGATACGCAGTATTTT.

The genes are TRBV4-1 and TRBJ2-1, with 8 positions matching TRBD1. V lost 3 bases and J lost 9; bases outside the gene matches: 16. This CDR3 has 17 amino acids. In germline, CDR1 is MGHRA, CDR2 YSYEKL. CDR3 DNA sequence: TGCGCCAGCAGCCACGGACCCGACTACAGGGGGAGGAGTGAGCAGTTCTTC. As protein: CASSHGPDYRGRSEQFF.

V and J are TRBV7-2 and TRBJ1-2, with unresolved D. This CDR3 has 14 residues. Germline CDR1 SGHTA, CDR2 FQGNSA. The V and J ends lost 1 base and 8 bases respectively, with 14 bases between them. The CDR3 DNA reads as TGTGCCAGCAGCTTAGACTTGGGTCTGGAGGGCTACACCTTC. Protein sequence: CASSLDLGLEGYTF.

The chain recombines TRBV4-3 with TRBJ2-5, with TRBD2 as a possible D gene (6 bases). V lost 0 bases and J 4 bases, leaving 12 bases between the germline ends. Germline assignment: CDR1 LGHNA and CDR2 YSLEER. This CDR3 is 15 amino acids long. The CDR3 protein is CASSQERLDGETQYF. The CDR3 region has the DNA TGCGCCAGCAGCCAAGAAAGACTAGATGGAGAGACCCAGTACTTC.

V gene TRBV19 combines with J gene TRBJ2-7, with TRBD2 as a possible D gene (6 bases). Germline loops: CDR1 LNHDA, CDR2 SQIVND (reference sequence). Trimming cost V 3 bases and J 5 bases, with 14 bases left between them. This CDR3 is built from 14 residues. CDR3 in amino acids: CASSIGGVTNEQYF. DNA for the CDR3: TGTGCCAGTAGTATCGGAGGGGTGACGAACGAGCAGTACTTC. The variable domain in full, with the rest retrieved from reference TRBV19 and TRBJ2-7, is DGGITQSPKYLFRKEGQNVTLSCEQNLNHDAMYWYRQDPGQGLRLIYYSQIVNDFQKGDIAEGYSVSREKKESFPLTVTSAQKNPTAFYLCASSIGGVTNEQYFGPGTRLTVT.

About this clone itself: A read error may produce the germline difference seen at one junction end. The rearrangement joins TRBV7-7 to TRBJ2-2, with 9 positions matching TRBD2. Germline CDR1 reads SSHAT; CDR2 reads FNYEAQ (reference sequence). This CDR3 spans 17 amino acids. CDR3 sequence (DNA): TGTGCTAGCAGCTTAGGGGCGGGGGGGCCGCGGACCGGGGAGCTGTTTTTT. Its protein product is CASSLGAGGPRTGELFF.

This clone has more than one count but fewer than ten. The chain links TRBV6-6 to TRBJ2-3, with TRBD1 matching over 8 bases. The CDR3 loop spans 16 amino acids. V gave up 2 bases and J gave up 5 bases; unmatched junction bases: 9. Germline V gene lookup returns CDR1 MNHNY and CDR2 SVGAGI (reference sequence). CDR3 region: CASSYQDRVGGDTQYF. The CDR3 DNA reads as TGTGCCAGCAGTTACCAGGACAGGGTCGGTGGAGATACGCAGTATTTT.